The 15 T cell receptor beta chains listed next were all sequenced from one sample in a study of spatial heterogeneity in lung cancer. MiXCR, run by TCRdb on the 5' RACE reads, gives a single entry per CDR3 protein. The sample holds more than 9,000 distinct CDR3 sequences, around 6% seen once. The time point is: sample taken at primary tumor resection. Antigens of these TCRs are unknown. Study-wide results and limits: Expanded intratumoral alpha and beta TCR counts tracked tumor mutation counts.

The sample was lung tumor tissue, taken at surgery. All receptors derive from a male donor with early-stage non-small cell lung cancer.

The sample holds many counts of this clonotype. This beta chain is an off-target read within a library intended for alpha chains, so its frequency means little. The CDR3 bases are TGTGCCAGCAGCTTGGCGGGGGGGCCCGGAGATACGCAGTATTTT. Protein product: CASSLAGGPGDTQYF. This chain joins TRBV5-4 and TRBJ2-3, with 8 nucleotides matching TRBD2. This CDR3 comprises 15 residues. V was clipped by 0 bases and J by 5 bases; unmatched bases: 5. CDR1 and CDR2 from the germline V gene are SGHNT and YYREEE (reference sequence).

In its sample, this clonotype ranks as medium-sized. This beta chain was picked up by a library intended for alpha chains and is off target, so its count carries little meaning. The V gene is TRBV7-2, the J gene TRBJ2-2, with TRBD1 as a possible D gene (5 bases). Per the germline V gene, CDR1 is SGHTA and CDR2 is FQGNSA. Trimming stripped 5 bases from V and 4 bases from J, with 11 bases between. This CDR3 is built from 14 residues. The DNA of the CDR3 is TGTGCCAGCAGCCCCGGCAGGGCCACCGGGGAGCTGTTTTTT. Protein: CASSPGRATGELFF.

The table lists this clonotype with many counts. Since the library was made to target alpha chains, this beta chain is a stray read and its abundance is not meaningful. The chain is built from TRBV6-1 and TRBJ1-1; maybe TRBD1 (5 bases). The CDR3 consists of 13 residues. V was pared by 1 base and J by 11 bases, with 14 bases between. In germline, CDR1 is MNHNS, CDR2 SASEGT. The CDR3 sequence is CASSEDAGTPAFF. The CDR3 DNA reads TGTGCCAGCAGTGAAGATGCAGGGACCCCGGCTTTCTTT.

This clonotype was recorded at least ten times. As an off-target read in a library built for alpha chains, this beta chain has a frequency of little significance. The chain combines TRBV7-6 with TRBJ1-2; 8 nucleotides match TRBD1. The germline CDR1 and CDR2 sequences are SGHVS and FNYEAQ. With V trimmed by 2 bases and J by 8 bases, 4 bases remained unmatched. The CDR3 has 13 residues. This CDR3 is CASSLRTGNGYTF. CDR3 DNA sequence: TGTGCCAGCAGCTTACGGACAGGGAACGGCTACACCTTC.

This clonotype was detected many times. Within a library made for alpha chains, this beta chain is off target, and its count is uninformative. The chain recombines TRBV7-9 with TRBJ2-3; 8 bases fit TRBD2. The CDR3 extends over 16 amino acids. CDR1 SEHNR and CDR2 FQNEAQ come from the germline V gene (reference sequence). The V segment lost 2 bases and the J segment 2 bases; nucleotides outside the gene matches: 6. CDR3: CASSLSVLADTDTQYF. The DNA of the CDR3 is TGTGCCAGCAGCTTAAGTGTACTAGCGGACACAGATACGCAGTATTTT.

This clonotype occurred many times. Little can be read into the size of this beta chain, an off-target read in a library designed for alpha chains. CDR3 loop: CASSTRDRGREDTQYF. Here the CDR3 DNA reads TGTGCCAGCAGTACACGGGACAGGGGGCGTGAAGATACGCAGTATTTT. The chain couples TRBV28 to TRBJ2-3; 12 positions agree with TRBD1. V shed 5 bases, J shed 5 bases, and the junction held 8 bases outside the gene matches. The CDR3 is made up of 16 amino acids. Looked up from germline, CDR1 is MDHEN and CDR2 is SYDVKM.

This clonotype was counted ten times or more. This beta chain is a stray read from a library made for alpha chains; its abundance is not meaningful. In nucleotides, the CDR3 is TGTGCCAGCAGCCCTTACGAGTTAACTAGCACAGATACGCAGTATTTT. Protein product: CASSPYELTSTDTQYF. The rearrangement links TRBV12-3 or TRBV12-4 to TRBJ2-3; no firm D call. Trimming pared 6 bases from V and 0 bases from J, leaving 16 bases between. The CDR3 spans 16 residues.

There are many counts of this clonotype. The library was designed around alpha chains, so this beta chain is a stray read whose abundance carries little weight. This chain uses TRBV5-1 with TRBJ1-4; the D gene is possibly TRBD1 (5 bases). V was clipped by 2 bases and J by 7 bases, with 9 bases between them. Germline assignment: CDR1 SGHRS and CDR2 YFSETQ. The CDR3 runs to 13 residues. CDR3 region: CASSLGHIEKLFF. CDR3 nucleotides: TGCGCCAGCAGCTTAGGACATATTGAAAAACTGTTTTTT.

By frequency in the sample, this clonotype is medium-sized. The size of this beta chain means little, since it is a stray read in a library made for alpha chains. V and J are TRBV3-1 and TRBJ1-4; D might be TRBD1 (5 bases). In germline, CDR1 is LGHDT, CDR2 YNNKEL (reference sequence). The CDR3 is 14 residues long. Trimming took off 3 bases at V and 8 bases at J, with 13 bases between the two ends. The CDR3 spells CASSQGQGNEKLFF. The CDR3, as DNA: TGTGCCAGCAGCCAGGGGCAGGGAAACGAAAAACTGTTTTTT.

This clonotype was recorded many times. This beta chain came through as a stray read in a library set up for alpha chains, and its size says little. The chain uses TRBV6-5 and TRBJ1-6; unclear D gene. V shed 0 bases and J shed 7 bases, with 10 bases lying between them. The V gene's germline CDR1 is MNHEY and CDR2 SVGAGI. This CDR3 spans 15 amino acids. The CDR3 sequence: CASSYSRTGNSPLHF. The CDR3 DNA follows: TGTGCCAGCAGTTACTCCCGGACGGGGAATTCACCCCTCCACTTT.

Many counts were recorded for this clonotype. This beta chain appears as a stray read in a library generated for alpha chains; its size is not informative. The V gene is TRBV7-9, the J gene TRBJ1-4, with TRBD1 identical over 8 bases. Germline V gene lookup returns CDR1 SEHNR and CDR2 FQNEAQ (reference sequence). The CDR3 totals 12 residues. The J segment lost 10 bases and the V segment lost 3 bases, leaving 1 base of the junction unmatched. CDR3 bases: TGTGCCAGCAGCTTTGACAGGGGAAAACTGTTTTTT. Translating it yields CASSFDRGKLFF.

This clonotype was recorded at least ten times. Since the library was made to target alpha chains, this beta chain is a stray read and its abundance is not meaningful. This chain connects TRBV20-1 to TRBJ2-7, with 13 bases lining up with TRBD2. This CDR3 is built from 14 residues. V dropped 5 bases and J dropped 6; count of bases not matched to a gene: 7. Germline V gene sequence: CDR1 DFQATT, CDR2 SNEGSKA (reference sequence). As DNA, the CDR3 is TGCAGTGCTGCTCGGACTAGCGGGAGTACCGAGCAGTACTTC. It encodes CSAARTSGSTEQYF.

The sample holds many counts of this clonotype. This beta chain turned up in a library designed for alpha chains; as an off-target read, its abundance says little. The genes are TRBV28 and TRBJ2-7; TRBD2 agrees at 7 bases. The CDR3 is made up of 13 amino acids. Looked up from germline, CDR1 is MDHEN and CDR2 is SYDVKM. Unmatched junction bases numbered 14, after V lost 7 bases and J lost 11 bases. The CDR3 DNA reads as TGTGCCAGCACCCTAAGGGGTGGGAGGGCTAAGTACTTC. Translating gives CASTLRGGRAKYF.

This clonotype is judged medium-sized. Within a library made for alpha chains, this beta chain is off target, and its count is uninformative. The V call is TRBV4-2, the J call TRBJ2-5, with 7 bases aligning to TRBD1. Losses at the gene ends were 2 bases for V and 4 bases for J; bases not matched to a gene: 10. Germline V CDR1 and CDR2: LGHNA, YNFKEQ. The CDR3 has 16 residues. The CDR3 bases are TGTGCCAGCAGCCAATTCCTACAGGGGTCAGGAGAGACCCAGTACTTC. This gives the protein CASSQFLQGSGETQYF.

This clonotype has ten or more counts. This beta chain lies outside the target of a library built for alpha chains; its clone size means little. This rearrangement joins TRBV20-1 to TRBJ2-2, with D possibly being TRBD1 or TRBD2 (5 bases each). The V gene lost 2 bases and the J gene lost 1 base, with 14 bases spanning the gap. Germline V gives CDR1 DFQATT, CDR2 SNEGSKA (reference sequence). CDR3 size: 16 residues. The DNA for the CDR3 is TGCAGTGCTAGAACTTCGGGGACGGTGAACACCGGGGAGCTGTTTTTT. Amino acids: CSARTSGTVNTGELFF.